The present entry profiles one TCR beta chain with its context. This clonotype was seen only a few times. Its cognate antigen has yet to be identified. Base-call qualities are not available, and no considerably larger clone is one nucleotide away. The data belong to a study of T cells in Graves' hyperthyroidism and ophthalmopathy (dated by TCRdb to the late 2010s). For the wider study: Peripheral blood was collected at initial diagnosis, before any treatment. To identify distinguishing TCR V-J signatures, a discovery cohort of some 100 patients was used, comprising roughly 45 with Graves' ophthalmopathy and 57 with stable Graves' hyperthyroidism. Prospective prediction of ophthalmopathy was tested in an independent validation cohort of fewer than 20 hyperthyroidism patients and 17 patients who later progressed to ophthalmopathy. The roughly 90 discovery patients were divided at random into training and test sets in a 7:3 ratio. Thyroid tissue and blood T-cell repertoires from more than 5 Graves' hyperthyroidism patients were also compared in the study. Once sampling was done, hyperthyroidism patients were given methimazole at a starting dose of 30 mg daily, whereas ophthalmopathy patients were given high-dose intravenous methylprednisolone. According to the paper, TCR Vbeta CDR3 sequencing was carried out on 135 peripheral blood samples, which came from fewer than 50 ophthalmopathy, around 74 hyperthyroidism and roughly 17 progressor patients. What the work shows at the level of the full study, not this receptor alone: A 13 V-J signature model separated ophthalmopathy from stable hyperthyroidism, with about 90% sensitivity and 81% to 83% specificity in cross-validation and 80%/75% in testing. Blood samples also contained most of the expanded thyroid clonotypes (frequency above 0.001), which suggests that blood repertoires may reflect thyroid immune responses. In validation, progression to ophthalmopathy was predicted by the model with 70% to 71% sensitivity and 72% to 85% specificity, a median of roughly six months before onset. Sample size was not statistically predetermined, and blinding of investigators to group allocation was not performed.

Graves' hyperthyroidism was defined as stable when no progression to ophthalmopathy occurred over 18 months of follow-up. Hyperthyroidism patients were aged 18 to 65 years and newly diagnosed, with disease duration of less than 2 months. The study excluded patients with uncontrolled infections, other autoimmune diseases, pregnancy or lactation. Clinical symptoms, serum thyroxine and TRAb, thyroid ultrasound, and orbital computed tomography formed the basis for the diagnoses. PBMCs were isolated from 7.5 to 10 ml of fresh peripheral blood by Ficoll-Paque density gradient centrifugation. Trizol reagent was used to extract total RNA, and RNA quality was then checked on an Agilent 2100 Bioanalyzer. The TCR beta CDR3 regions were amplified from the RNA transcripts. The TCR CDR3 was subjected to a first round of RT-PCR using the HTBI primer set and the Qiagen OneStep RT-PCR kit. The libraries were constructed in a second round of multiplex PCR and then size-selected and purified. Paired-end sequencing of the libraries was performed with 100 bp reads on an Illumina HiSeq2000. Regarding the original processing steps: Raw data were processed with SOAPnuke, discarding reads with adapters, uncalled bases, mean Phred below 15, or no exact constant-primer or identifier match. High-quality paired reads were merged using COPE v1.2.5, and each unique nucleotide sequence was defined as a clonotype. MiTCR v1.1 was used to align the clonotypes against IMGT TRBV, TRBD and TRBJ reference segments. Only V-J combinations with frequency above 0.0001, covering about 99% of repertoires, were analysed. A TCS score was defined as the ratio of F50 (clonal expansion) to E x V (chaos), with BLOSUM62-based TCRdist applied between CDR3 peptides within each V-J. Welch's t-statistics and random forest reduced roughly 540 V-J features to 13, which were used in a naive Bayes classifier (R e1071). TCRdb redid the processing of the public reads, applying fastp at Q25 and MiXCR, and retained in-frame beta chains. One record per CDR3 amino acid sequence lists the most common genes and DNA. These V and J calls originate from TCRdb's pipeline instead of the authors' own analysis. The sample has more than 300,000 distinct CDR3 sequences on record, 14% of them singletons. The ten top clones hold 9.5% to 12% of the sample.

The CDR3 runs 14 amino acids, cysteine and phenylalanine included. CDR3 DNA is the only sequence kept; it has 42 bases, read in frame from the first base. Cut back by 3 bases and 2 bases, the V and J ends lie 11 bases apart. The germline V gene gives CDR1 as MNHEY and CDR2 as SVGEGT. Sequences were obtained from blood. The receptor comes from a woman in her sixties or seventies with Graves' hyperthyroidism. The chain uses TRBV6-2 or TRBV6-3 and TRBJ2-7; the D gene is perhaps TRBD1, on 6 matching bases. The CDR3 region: CASSYQGRAYEQYF. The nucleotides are TGTGCCAGCAGTTATCAGGGGCGCGCCTACGAGCAGTACTTC.